This TCR beta chain was found in a study of T cell repertoires in cytomegalovirus infection. Study details: Public signatures in TCR beta pointed to CMV infection and matching HLA type.

TCRdb analysed the reads with MiXCR anew, one entry per CDR3 protein. Of about 52,000 distinct CDR3 sequences in the sample, about 18% are singletons; the top ten hold around 80%. Study results and caveats: HLA-C-restricted TCR beta clonotypes specific for CMV led the ex vivo response.

Germline V gene sequence: CDR1 SEHNR, CDR2 FQNEAQ (reference sequence). This CDR3 has 10 residues. This clonotype was detected a few times. Its antigen remains unidentified. At one boundary the junction diverges from the germline segment, which might be a read error. The sequencing used CD8+ T cells from cultured PBMCs, collected from culture after CMV antigen stimulation. The chain recombines TRBV7-9 with TRBJ1-5, with no clear D. The sequence derives from a human donor in good health (CMV status not recorded). Some clones in this sample may be carry-over from other donors' samples. The CDR3 DNA is TGTGCCAGCGGAGATCAGCTCCAGCATTTT. The encoded protein is CASGDQLQHF. Using reference TRBV7-9 and TRBJ1-5 for the parts outside the CDR3, the full variable domain is DTGVSQNPRHKITKRGQNVTFRCDPISEHNRLYWYRQTLGQGPEFLTYFQNEAQLEKSRLLSDRFSAERPKGSFSTLEIQRTEQGDSAMYLCASGDQLQHFGDGTRLSIL.